Presented here are 10 T cell receptor beta chains from one specimen sequenced in a study of blood T cell repertoires in COVID-19. Measured with immunoSEQ multiplex PCR; TCRdb has only the in-frame clones, and not every one. The data hold around 120,000 clones, with over 75% observed a single time. Sequencing input: peripheral blood. The origin of the receptors is a man aged 45 to 65 with acute or convalescent COVID-19.

This chain joins TRBV30 and TRBJ1-1; D is unclear. Between the trimmed V and J ends, which lost 3 bases and 0 bases, there was a span of 8 bases. The CDR3 extends over 13 amino acids. The germline V gene encodes CDR1 GTSNPN and CDR2 SVGIG (reference sequence). The CDR3 reads CAWRASMNTEAFF. The CDR3 DNA sequence: TGTGCCTGGAGGGCCTCCATGAACACTGAAGCTTTCTTT. The full variable domain, completed using reference TRBV30 and TRBJ1-1, is SQTIHQWPATLVQPVGSPLSLECTVEGTSNPNLYWYRQAAGRGLQLLFYSVGIGQISSEVPQNLSASRPQDRQFILSSKKLLLSDSGFYLCAWRASMNTEAFFGQGTRLTVV.

The V gene is TRBV6-5, the J gene TRBJ2-2; no clear D. This CDR3 is built from 14 residues. V dropped 7 bases and J dropped 4 bases, with 13 bases sitting between them. Germline CDR1 and CDR2: MNHEY and SVGAGI. The CDR3 sequence is CASTQPPGTGELFF. CDR3 coding DNA: TGTGCCAGCACCCAACCCCCCGGCACCGGGGAGCTGTTTTTT.

The genes are TRBV5-8 and TRBJ1-5; perhaps TRBD1 as D (5 bases). V was shortened by 0 bases and J by 4 bases, with 11 bases between the two germline ends. Germline V gives CDR1 SGHTS, CDR2 YDEGEE. The CDR3 runs to 15 residues. CDR3: CASSLGQGWNQPQHF. DNA for the CDR3: TGTGCCAGCAGCTTGGGGCAGGGCTGGAATCAGCCCCAGCATTTT.

The chain carries TRBV6-5 and TRBJ1-3, with 7 bases aligning to TRBD1. From germline, CDR1 is MNHEY and CDR2 SVGAGI. Germline trimming cut 4 bases from V and 2 bases from J; bases unmatched to any gene: 8. CDR3 length: 16 residues. The CDR3: CASSSDRVDAGNTIYF. Here the CDR3 DNA reads TGTGCCAGCAGTTCCGACAGGGTAGATGCTGGAAACACCATATATTTT.

The chain carries TRBV2 and TRBJ1-3; D remains ambiguous. CDR3 length: 13 amino acids. V was cut by 3 bases and J by 0 bases, with 3 bases left in between. Germline V lookup: CDR1 SNHLY, CDR2 FYNNEI. Here the CDR3 reads CASSDSSGNTIYF. The CDR3 DNA sequence: TGTGCCAGCAGTGACAGCTCTGGAAACACCATATATTTT. Supplemented by reference TRBV2 and TRBJ1-3, the full variable domain reads EPEVTQTPSHQVTQMGQEVILRCVPISNHLYFYWYRQILGQKVEFLVSFYNNEISEKSEIFDDQFSVERPDGSNFTLKIRSTKLEDSAMYFCASSDSSGNTIYFGEGSWLTVV.

The chain has TRBV5-5 and TRBJ2-7, with 14 bases aligning to TRBD2. Germline lookup yields CDR1 SGHKS and CDR2 YYEKEE (reference sequence). With 2 bases clipped from V and 3 bases from J, the junction kept 4 bases outside the gene matches. The CDR3 has 16 amino acids. CDR3 residues: CASSFAGTSGSYEQYF. In DNA, the CDR3 is TGTGCCAGCAGCTTTGCCGGGACTAGCGGGAGCTACGAGCAGTACTTC.

This chain uses TRBV15 with TRBJ2-7, with D maybe TRBD1 (6 bases). Germline-derived CDR1 and CDR2 are LNHNV and YYDKDF (reference sequence). The CDR3 totals 14 residues. Trimming took 5 bases from V and 4 from J, leaving 15 bases between them. The CDR3 sequence: CATSPTGTPYEQYF. CDR3 in DNA: TGTGCCACCAGCCCTACCGGGACACCGTACGAGCAGTACTTC.

The rearrangement joins TRBV15 to TRBJ2-3; TRBD1 agrees at 7 bases. This CDR3 is built from 16 residues. V dropped 4 bases and J dropped 2; count of bases not matched to a gene: 9. CDR1 is LNHNV and CDR2 is YYDKDF in the germline V gene (reference sequence). In nucleotides, the CDR3 is TGTGCCACCAGCATTAGAAGGGACAGCTACACAGATACGCAGTATTTT. This gives the protein CATSIRRDSYTDTQYF.

The rearrangement joins TRBV24-1 to TRBJ1-4, with D perhaps TRBD1 (5 bases). Trimming stripped 4 bases from V and 8 bases from J, with 13 bases between. This CDR3 spans 14 amino acids. From germline, CDR1 is KGHDR and CDR2 SFDVKD. CDR3 residues: CATSEFREGEKLFF. DNA of the CDR3: TGTGCCACCAGTGAATTCAGGGAGGGAGAAAAACTGTTTTTT.

This clone was seen just once. The chain has TRBV5-1 and TRBJ2-1; TRBD2 matches 7 bases. Germline CDR1 and CDR2: SGHRS and YFSETQ. CDR3 size: 16 residues. Trimming removed 4 bases from V and 7 bases from J; junction bases left unmatched: 14. In nucleotides, the CDR3 is TGCGCCAGCAGCCCCCAGGAGGGCGGGAGTAGGAATGAGCAGTTCTTC. This codes for CASSPQEGGSRNEQFF.